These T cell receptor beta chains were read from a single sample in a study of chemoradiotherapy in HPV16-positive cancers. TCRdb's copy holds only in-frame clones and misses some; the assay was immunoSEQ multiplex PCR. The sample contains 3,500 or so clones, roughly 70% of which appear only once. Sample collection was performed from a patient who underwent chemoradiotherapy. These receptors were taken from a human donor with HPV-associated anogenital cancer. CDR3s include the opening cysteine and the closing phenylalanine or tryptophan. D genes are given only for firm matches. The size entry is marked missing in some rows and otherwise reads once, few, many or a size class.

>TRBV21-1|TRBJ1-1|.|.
TGTGCCAGCAGTCACGTAATAGCTACACTTCGCACTGAAGCTTTCTTT
CASSHVIATLRTEAFF
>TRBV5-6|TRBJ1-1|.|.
TGTGCCAGCAGCTTGGGGACGAACACTGAAGCTTTCTTT
CASSLGTNTEAFF
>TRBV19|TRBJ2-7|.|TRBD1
TGTGCCACAACGGACAGGGGACGAGACGAGCAGTACTTC
CATTDRGRDEQYF
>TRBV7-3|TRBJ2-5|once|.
TGTGCCAGCAGCTTAAGTGGTAGCCCCGGGGAGACCCAGTACTTC
CASSLSGSPGETQYF
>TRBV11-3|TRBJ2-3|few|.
TGTGCCAGCAGCTCTGGCCGGACGCAGTATTTT
CASSSGRTQYF
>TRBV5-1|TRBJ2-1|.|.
TGCGCCAGCAGCCCCTCAGTTAGCTCCTACAATGAGCAGTTCTTC
CASSPSVSSYNEQFF
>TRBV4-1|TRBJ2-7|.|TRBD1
TGCGCCAGCAGCGAATCGGGACAGGGGGTCTACGAGCAGTACTTC
CASSESGQGVYEQYF
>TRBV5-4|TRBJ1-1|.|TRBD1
TGTGCCAGCAGCCTGGGACAGAAGTTTGACACTGAAGCTTTCTTT
CASSLGQKFDTEAFF
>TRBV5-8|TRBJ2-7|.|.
TGTGCCAGCAGCTTGGATATGACAACCTACGAGCAGTACTTC
CASSLDMTTYEQYF
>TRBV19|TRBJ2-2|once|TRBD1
TGTGCCAGTAGTACACCACAGGGGGCCTACACCGGGGAGCTGTTTTTT
CASSTPQGAYTGELFF
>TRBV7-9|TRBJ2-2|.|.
TGTGCCAGCAGTTGGCGGGACACTAACACCGGGGAGCTGTTTTTT
CASSWRDTNTGELFF
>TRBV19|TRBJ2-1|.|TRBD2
TGTGCCAGTAGTGCCAGCGGGAGCTCCTACAATGAGCAGTTCTTC
CASSASGSSYNEQFF
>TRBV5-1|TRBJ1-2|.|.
TGCGCCAGCAGCTACCCCGGGGAGGGCTATGGCTACACCTTC
CASSYPGEGYGYTF
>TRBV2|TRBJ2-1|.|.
TGTGCCAGCAGTGAACTGGGGGCCGCTGGGGGTGAGCAGTTCTTC
CASSELGAAGGEQFF
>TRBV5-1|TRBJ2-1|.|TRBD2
TGCGCCAGCAGCTTACTGCCCAGCGGGGGGGCCGATGAGCAGTTCTTC
CASSLLPSGGADEQFF
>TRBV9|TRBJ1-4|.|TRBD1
TGTGCCAGCAGCGTAGAAATGTTAGGACAGGGGGTTCCCGCAACTAATGAAAAACTGTTTTTT
CASSVEMLGQGVPATNEKLFF
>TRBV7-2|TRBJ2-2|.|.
TGTGCCAGCAGCTCACAATACGGGGCCGGGGAGCTGTTTTTT
CASSSQYGAGELFF
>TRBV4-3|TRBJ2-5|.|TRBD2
TGCGCCAGCAGCCAAGGATACGGGGGGTACAGTGAGACCCAGTACTTC
CASSQGYGGYSETQYF
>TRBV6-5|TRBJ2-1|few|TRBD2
TGTGCCAGCAGCCCACTAGCGAGCTCCTACAATGAGCAGTTCTTC
CASSPLASSYNEQFF
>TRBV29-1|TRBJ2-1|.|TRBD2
TGCAGCGTTGTGGAGGCGGGAGACTACAATGAGCAGTTCTTC
CSVVEAGDYNEQFF
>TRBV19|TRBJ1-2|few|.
TGTGCCAGTAGTATGCGGCCCGTCCGCGATGGCTACACCTTC
CASSMRPVRDGYTF
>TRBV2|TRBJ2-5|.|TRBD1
TGTGCCAGCAGTGATCCAAGGGACAGGGGATTCGGCCAAGAGACCCAGTACTTC
CASSDPRDRGFGQETQYF
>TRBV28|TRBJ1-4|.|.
TGTGCCAGCAGTACCGGAGGGGGAGGGAATGAAAAACTGTTTTTT
CASSTGGGGNEKLFF
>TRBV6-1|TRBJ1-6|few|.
TGTGCCAGCAGACAACAGGACTATAATTCACCCCTCCACTTT
CASRQQDYNSPLHF
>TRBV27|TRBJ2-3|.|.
TGTGCCAGCAGTTTCTTGGGGGTCACAGATACGCAGTATTTT
CASSFLGVTDTQYF
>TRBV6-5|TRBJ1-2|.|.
TGTGCCAGCAAGATAGGACCGCATAACTATGGCTACACCTTC
CASKIGPHNYGYTF
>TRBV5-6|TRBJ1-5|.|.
TGTGCCAGCAGCTTGGGACAGAATTATCAGCCCCAGCATTTT
CASSLGQNYQPQHF
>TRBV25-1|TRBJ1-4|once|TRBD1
TGTGCCAGTCAATCGGACAGGGGGGCCAAATTTGAAAAACTGTTTTTT
CASQSDRGAKFEKLFF
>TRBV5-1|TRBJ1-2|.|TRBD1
TGCGCCAGCAGCGAAACAGGGGGCTATGGCTACACCTTC
CASSETGGYGYTF
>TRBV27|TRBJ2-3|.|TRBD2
TGTGCCACCCGAAACCGCCGCGGGGGGCTCACAGATACGCAGTATTTT
CATRNRRGGLTDTQYF
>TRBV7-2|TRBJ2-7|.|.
TGTGCCAGCAGCTTGGATTTGGGTGGGCAGTACTTC
CASSLDLGGQYF
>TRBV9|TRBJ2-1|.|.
TGTGCCAGCAGCGTTGGGGGATGGAATGAGCAGTTCTTC
CASSVGGWNEQFF
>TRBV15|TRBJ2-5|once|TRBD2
TGTGCCACCAGCAGAGCTCCTAGCGGGGGGCAAGAGACCCAGTACTTC
CATSRAPSGGQETQYF
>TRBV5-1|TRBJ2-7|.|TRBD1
TGCGCCAGCAGAGACAGGGCAGGACCCTACGAGCAGTACTTC
CASRDRAGPYEQYF
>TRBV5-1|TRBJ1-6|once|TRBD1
TGCGCCAGCAGCTTGGCCGTAACAGGGGGCAGTTCACCCCTCCACTTT
CASSLAVTGGSSPLHF
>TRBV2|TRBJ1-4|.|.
TGTGCCAGCAGCACCGTACCGGGGGAAAAACTGTTTTTT
CASSTVPGEKLFF
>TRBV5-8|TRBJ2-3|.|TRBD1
TGTGCCAGCGATACAGGGGGAGGCACAGATACGCAGTATTTT
CASDTGGGTDTQYF
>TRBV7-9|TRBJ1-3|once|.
TGTGCCAGCAGCTTAGGGGAAGGCTCTGGAAACACCATATATTTT
CASSLGEGSGNTIYF
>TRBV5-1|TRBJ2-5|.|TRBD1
TGCGCCAGCAGCTTGGAAGGGACAGGGTCTGGAGAGACCCAGTACTTC
CASSLEGTGSGETQYF
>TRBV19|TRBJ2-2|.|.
TGTGCCAGTAGGGACCCTGGGACCGGGGAGCTGTTTTTT
CASRDPGTGELFF
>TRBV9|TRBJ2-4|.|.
TGTGCCAGCAGCCCGCGGACGAGTGAAAACATTCAGTACTTC
CASSPRTSENIQYF
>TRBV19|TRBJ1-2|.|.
TGTGCCAGTAGTACCAACGCGGGGGATGGCTACACCTTC
CASSTNAGDGYTF
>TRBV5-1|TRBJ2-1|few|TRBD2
TGCGCCAGCACCGACCTCGGGGGGTCCTACAATGAGCAGTTCTTC
CASTDLGGSYNEQFF
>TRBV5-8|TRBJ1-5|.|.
TGTGCCAGCAGCTTGTTCCGGGGTGCCGGAAATCAGCCCCAGCATTTT
CASSLFRGAGNQPQHF
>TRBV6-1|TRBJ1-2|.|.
TGTGCCAGCAGTGTAGAGGTGAACTATGGCTACACCTTC
CASSVEVNYGYTF
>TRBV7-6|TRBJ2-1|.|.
TGTGCCAGCAGCTTTGGGGGACTTTACAATGAGCAGTTCTTC
CASSFGGLYNEQFF
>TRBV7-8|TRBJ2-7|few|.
TGTGCCAGCAGCATAAAGAGCCGGCAGTACTTC
CASSIKSRQYF
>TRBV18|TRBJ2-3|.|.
TGTGCCAGCTCACCACCCGGGGTACGAGAGTATTTT
CASSPPGVREYF
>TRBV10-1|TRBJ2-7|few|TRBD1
TGCGCCAGCTCTATAAGGACAGGGGGATACGAGCAGTACTTC
CASSIRTGGYEQYF
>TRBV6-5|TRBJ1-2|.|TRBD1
TGTGCCAGCAGCCGGGACAGGGTAAACTATGGCTACACCTTC
CASSRDRVNYGYTF
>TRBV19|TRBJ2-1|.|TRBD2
TGTGCCAGTAGTAATCGGCTAGCGGGGGCGGGTGAGCAGTTCTTC
CASSNRLAGAGEQFF
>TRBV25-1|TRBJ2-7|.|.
TGTGCCAGCAGTGAGGGTAGGCTAAGCGAGCAGTACTTC
CASSEGRLSEQYF
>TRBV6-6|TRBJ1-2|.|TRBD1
TGTGCCAGCAGTTACTCGGGACAGAGCTATGGCTACACCTTC
CASSYSGQSYGYTF
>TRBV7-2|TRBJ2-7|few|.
TGTGCCAGCAGCTTAAACGGAGGCTACGAGCAGTACTTC
CASSLNGGYEQYF
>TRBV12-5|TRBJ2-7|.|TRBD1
TGTGCTAGTGGACACAGTCCGAGATTTTACGGGACAGGGTGGTACGAGCAGTACTTC
CASGHSPRFYGTGWYEQYF
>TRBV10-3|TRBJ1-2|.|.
TGTGCCATCAGTGAGTCTGAGGCGGGAGATGGCTACACCTTC
CAISESEAGDGYTF